What follows describes a single TCR beta chain. This clonotype has a count of ten or more. Which antigen it targets is not known. No base quality values were provided; no much bigger clone lies one nucleotide off. The sample's time point label is to be understood as: sample taken at primary tumor resection. Donors were 65 to 85 patients with early-stage, untreated non-small cell lung cancer from the lung TRACERx cohort. Without any cell sorting, TCR sequencing was performed on whole RNA extracted either from tumor and nontumor lung tissue or from cryopreserved PBMC samples. Only patients with enough RNA available from two or more tumor regions were chosen for TCR sequencing. Before selection, tumor and adjacent nontumor lung specimens were reviewed by a lung pathologist. Per the germline V gene, ENHRY is the CDR1 and SYGVKD is the CDR2. The CDR3 runs 14 amino acids, cysteine and phenylalanine included. Left in the record is the CDR3 DNA by itself, 42 bases read in frame from the first base. V trim: 4 bases; J trim: 3 bases; unmatched bases: 5.

The record originates from a study of spatial heterogeneity in lung cancer (dated by TCRdb to the late 2010s). For context, the study as a whole: Beta-chain transcripts were consistently detected in greater numbers than alpha-chain transcripts, which likely reflected higher beta-chain transcript abundance. TCR repertoire features were related to nonsynonymous mutation counts determined by whole-exome sequencing of tumor tissue. In the raw uncorrected reads, each unique combination of TCR and UMI appeared more than ten times on average. In non-small cell lung cancer, the study made a quantitative comparison of TCR alpha and beta repertoires among multiple tumor regions, matched nontumor lung and blood. TCR transcript counts in tumor regions correlated strongly with a T cell transcriptional module score from matched bulk RNA-seq. At surgery, both alpha and beta chains were TCR-sequenced in roughly 200 tumor regions, fewer than 85 matched nontumor lung samples and 56 PBMC samples.

Library preparation was by 5' RACE. The data were produced on a NextSeq 500. The TCR library protocol attached a unique molecular identifier to each TCR cDNA molecule to allow correction of PCR and sequencing errors. For the original study's pipeline: Decombinator tools were used for TCR identification, UMI-based error correction and CDR3 extraction. TCRs above a frequency of 2 per 1,000, corresponding to the top 1% of the tumor frequency distribution, were defined as expanded. Expanded tumor TCRs were classed as regional if statistically deemed absent (corrected P<0.05) from at least one tumor region, otherwise ubiquitous. Each repertoire was subsampled 100 times to 5,000 TCRs, after which Renyi diversity was computed with the R vegan package. CDR3 similarity networks were built from amino acid triplet string-kernel similarity, connecting CDR3s with pairwise similarity above 0.82. TCRdb's own reprocessing of the public reads used fastp at Q25 and MiXCR and kept productive beta chains. Here each entry gathers all rows of one CDR3 protein and keeps the most common genes and DNA. TCRdb, rather than the study authors, made the V and J calls. In all, the sample holds nearly 10,000 distinct CDR3 sequences, and roughly 6.3% of those were seen once. Around a tenth of the sample belongs to the ten largest clones.

Paper-wide results and their limitations: Additional single-cell paired TCR alpha and beta sequencing was considered necessary to confirm, at a functional level, the hypothesis that regional TCRs recognize regional mutations. Estimated TCR-seq coverage of tumor T cells was only around 7% for alpha chains and about 14% for beta chains. The tumor nonsynonymous mutation count correlated with the number of expanded alpha and beta TCRs within the tumor. Counts of ubiquitous and regional expanded TCRs correlated with counts of ubiquitous and regional nonsynonymous mutations, respectively.

The chain is encoded by TRBV10-3 joined to TRBJ1-1; TRBD1 aligns with 7 central bases. The receptor comes from a male donor with early-stage non-small cell lung cancer. The sample in question was lung tumor tissue, obtained at surgery. The nucleotide sequence is given as TGTGCCATCAGTGTCGGGCAGGGGGACACTGAAGCTTTCTTT. Its translation is CAISVGQGDTEAFF.